These 30 T cell receptor beta chains came from one sample sequenced in a study of Ad26.COV2.S vaccination and SARS-CoV-2 variants. Treatment reported: roughly 18 received Ad26.COV2.S at low or high dose, single or two shots; about five received placebo; per-sample allocation not given. After the first vaccine or placebo injection, samples were drawn on day 63. Profiled with immunoSEQ multiplex PCR; TCRdb holds only in-frame clones, not every one. The repertoire holds more than 300,000 clones, approximately 90% seen once, with around 5.3% in the top ten. The sample consisted of peripheral blood, taken in a trial of Ad26.COV2.S vaccine versus placebo. The receptors shown here come from a person between 18 and 65 years old who received the Ad26.COV2.S COVID-19 vaccine or a placebo.

The genes are TRBV19 and TRBJ1-3; unclear D gene. V dropped 5 bases and J dropped 0 bases, with 14 bases sitting between them. Germline CDR1 LNHDA, CDR2 SQIVND (reference sequence). This CDR3 is 16 amino acids long. CDR3 coding DNA: TGTGCCAGTAGTCCGTTGGACGATAGCTCTGGAAACACCATATATTTT. Protein: CASSPLDDSSGNTIYF.

The chain combines TRBV29-1 with TRBJ2-2, with 8 positions matching TRBD1. The germline gives CDR1 SQVTM, CDR2 ANQGSEA. V shed 7 bases, J shed 6 bases, and the junction held 7 bases outside the gene matches. CDR3 length: 13 amino acids. The CDR3 DNA reads as TGCAGCGGAATACAGGGGGGCGCCGGGGAGCTGTTTTTT. Residues: CSGIQGGAGELFF.

Only one count was recorded for this clone. The rearrangement uses TRBV5-1 and TRBJ2-7, with a tentative D call TRBD2 (6 bases). This CDR3 has 13 residues. V lost 4 bases to trimming and J lost 7 bases, with 15 bases between them. Germline assignment: CDR1 SGHRS and CDR2 YFSETQ. CDR3 sequence reads: CASSPGLSREQYF. The CDR3 DNA reads TGCGCCAGCAGCCCGGGACTTAGCAGGGAGCAGTACTTC.

The J gene is TRBJ1-1, the V gene TRBV11-2; 11 bases fit TRBD1. CDR1 and CDR2 from the germline V gene are SGHAT and FQNNGV. V shed 4 bases, J shed 1 base, and the junction held 2 bases outside the gene matches. This CDR3 has 15 amino acids. In nucleotides, the CDR3 is TGTGCCAGCAGCTGGGGGACAGGGGGGAACACTGAAGCTTTCTTT. It translates to CASSWGTGGNTEAFF.

CDR3 sequence: CASSEAEGDLAKNIQYF. DNA of the CDR3: TGTGCCAGCAGTGAAGCCGAAGGGGACCTAGCCAAAAACATTCAGTACTTC. V usage is TRBV6-1 and J usage is TRBJ2-4; the D gene could be TRBD1 or TRBD2 (5 bases each). V was pared by 0 bases and J by 0 bases, with 12 bases between. Germline V lookup: CDR1 MNHNS, CDR2 SASEGT. The CDR3 covers 17 residues.

To note about this clone: Sequence at one end of the junction differs from germline and may be a read error. This sequence joins TRBV11-2 and TRBJ2-7; 10 nucleotides line up with TRBD2. Germline assignment: CDR1 SGHAT and CDR2 FQNNGV. This CDR3 region has 12 residues. The CDR3 loop is CASSRLAGEIDF. CDR3 coding DNA: TGTGCCAGCAGCAGACTAGCGGGTGAGATAGACTTC.

This chain joins TRBV2 and TRBJ2-5, with a tentative D call TRBD2 (5 bases). Trimming left V 1 base short and J 4 bases short, with 10 bases between. Germline lookup yields CDR1 SNHLY and CDR2 FYNNEI. This CDR3 region has 14 residues. CDR3: CASSEGGVVETQYF. The CDR3 region has the DNA TGTGCCAGCAGTGAAGGGGGAGTGGTAGAGACCCAGTACTTC.

The chain joins TRBV27 to TRBJ1-2, with 7 bases identical to TRBD1. The CDR3 consists of 16 residues. V dropped 0 bases and J dropped 4; count of bases not matched to a gene: 8. From germline, CDR1 is MNHEY and CDR2 SMNVEV (reference sequence). The CDR3 spells CASSLSYRGLGYGYTF. As DNA, the CDR3 is TGTGCCAGCAGTTTATCCTACAGGGGTCTCGGCTATGGCTACACCTTC.

This chain joins TRBV7-9 and TRBJ2-1; 7 positions agree with TRBD2. The trim removed 1 base at V and 3 bases at J, leaving 3 bases unmatched. Germline V lookup: CDR1 SEHNR, CDR2 FQNEAQ (reference sequence). The CDR3 consists of 15 residues. The CDR3 loop is CASSLGAGDYNEQFF. In DNA form, the CDR3 reads TGTGCCAGCAGCTTAGGGGCGGGAGACTACAATGAGCAGTTCTTC.

V is TRBV29-1 and J is TRBJ1-2; TRBD1 agrees at 10 bases. Germline CDR1 SQVTM, CDR2 ANQGSEA. The CDR3 is 13 amino acids. J gave up 4 bases and V 7 bases, and 6 bases lay outside the gene matches. The chain's CDR3 is CSALTGGGYGYTF. The CDR3 nucleotides read TGCAGCGCCTTGACAGGGGGCGGCTATGGCTACACCTTC.

The rearrangement links TRBV11-2 to TRBJ2-7, with a possible D match to TRBD1 (6 bases). The CDR3 runs to 16 residues. Germline V CDR1 and CDR2: SGHAT, FQNNGV. V shed 5 bases and J shed 9 bases, with 26 bases lying between them. The CDR3 loop is CASSRTHRDTFRGQYF. The CDR3 nucleotides read TGTGCCAGCAGCCGCACTCACCGGGACACTTTTAGAGGGCAGTACTTC.

The chain is built from TRBV10-3 and TRBJ1-2; D not resolved. V lost 2 bases to trimming and J lost 2 bases, with 15 bases between them. In germline, CDR1 is ENHRY, CDR2 SYGVKD. CDR3 length: 16 amino acids. The CDR3 DNA reads TGTGCCATCAGTGAGGTTTGGGCAGTTGAAAACTATGGCTACACCTTC. This encodes CAISEVWAVENYGYTF.

V usage is TRBV15 and J usage is TRBJ1-5; tentative D call: TRBD1 (6 bases). This CDR3 region has 16 residues. Trimming removed 3 bases at V and 3 bases at J, with 15 bases between. Germline V lookup: CDR1 LNHNV, CDR2 YYDKDF (reference sequence). The CDR3 is CATSSETGAYNQPQHF. The CDR3 DNA is TGTGCCACCAGCAGTGAGACAGGAGCGTACAATCAGCCCCAGCATTTT.

The chain uses TRBV5-1 and TRBJ2-7; 9 bases align to TRBD1. With 4 bases clipped from V and 7 bases from J, the junction kept 12 bases outside the gene matches. This CDR3 has 15 residues. Germline assignment: CDR1 SGHRS and CDR2 YFSETQ. The CDR3 is CASSLGQGSFWEQYF. The CDR3 DNA follows: TGCGCCAGCAGCCTGGGACAGGGAAGTTTTTGGGAGCAGTACTTC.

DNA for the CDR3: TGTGCCAGCAGCCATCAGGGTGTTGAAGCTTTCTTT. As protein: CASSHQGVEAFF. The gene calls are TRBV3-1 (or the pseudogene TRBV3-2) and TRBJ1-1; D may be TRBD1 (5 bases). Trimming took 3 bases from V and 7 from J, leaving 9 bases between them. Germline V gene lookup returns CDR1 LGHDT and CDR2 YNNKEL (reference sequence). This CDR3 has 12 residues.

The genes are TRBV7-9 and TRBJ2-2; unclear D gene. The V end was cut by 5 bases, the J end by 0 bases, with 7 bases between. Germline V gives CDR1 SEHNR, CDR2 FQNEAQ (reference sequence). The CDR3 runs to 14 residues. The DNA for the CDR3 is TGTGCCAGCAGCCCCGGACCGAACACCGGGGAGCTGTTTTTT. Translation: CASSPGPNTGELFF.

The V and J genes are TRBV28 and TRBJ1-2; TRBD1 matches at 8 bases. The ends lost 5 bases at V and 2 bases at J; junction bases unmatched: 4. Germline V CDR1 and CDR2: MDHEN, SYDVKM. This CDR3 is built from 14 residues. The CDR3 spells CASSARTGNYGYTF. For the CDR3, the DNA is TGTGCCAGCAGTGCACGGACAGGGAACTATGGCTACACCTTC.

The chain joins TRBV6-2 or TRBV6-3 to TRBJ2-7; TRBD1 agrees at 7 bases. CDR3 size: 15 residues. Trimming cost V 5 bases and J 6 bases; bases outside gene matches: 13. The germline gives CDR1 MNHEY, CDR2 SVGEGT. The CDR3 spells CASSREGQRRGEQYF. The DNA of the CDR3 is TGTGCCAGCAGTCGCGAGGGACAGCGGAGAGGCGAGCAGTACTTC.

The chain has TRBV5-1 and TRBJ1-1; no reliable D call. The CDR3 consists of 14 residues. Germline V gene data show CDR1 as SGHRS and CDR2 as YFSETQ. V lost 5 bases, J lost 4 bases, and 15 bases lay in between. Here the CDR3 DNA reads TGCGCCAGCAGTTACGGACCTGCGGGCACTGAAGCTTTCTTT. It specifies CASSYGPAGTEAFF.

V is TRBV10-3 and J is TRBJ2-7, with D hard to call. Between the trimmed V and J ends, which lost 10 bases and 0 bases, there was a span of 13 bases. CDR3 length: 13 amino acids. The V gene's germline CDR1 is ENHRY and CDR2 SYGVKD. The CDR3 sequence: CATFSDNSYEQYF. The CDR3 bases are TGTGCCACCTTCAGCGATAACTCCTACGAGCAGTACTTC.

This chain links TRBV6-2 or TRBV6-3 with TRBJ1-1; D possibly corresponds to TRBD1 (6 bases). Germline loops: CDR1 MNHEY, CDR2 SVGEGT. CDR3 length: 14 residues. Trimming pared 6 bases from V and 1 base from J, leaving 12 bases between. The CDR3 region is CASSPGHQNTEAFF. The CDR3 coding sequence is TGTGCCAGCAGCCCGGGACACCAGAACACTGAAGCTTTCTTT.

This chain connects TRBV3-1 (or the pseudogene TRBV3-2) to TRBJ2-7; 13 positions agree with TRBD2. V dropped 3 bases and J dropped 0; count of bases not matched to a gene: 5. Germline values: CDR1 LGHDT, CDR2 YNNKEL (reference sequence). This CDR3 is 17 amino acids long. CDR3 sequence: CASSHPGLAGDSYEQYF. The DNA for the CDR3 is TGTGCCAGCAGCCATCCCGGACTAGCGGGAGACTCCTACGAGCAGTACTTC.

The chain has TRBV30 and TRBJ1-4, with 9 bases fitting TRBD1. The V and J ends lost 3 bases and 9 bases, in that order; junction bases with no gene match: 11. The germline V gene encodes CDR1 GTSNPN and CDR2 SVGIG (reference sequence). The CDR3 extends over 15 amino acids. CDR3 DNA sequence: TGTGCCTGGAGCGAGGGGGACAGGGACCGACAAAAACTGTTTTTT. It yields the protein CAWSEGDRDRQKLFF.

CDR3 region: CASSYRGGIGNEQFF. The DNA for the CDR3 is TGTGCCAGCAGTTACCGGGGGGGAATAGGCAATGAGCAGTTCTTC. This chain connects TRBV6-4 to TRBJ2-1; 8 bases are shared with TRBD2. The CDR3 sequence is 15 residues long. J gave up 6 bases and V 5 bases, and 9 bases lay outside the gene matches. Germline V gene data show CDR1 as MRHNA and CDR2 as SNTAGT.

The chain links TRBV5-1 to TRBJ2-2; possibly TRBD1 or TRBD2 for D (5 bases each). Germline CDR1 and CDR2: SGHRS and YFSETQ. The CDR3 contains 15 residues. The V end was cut by 0 bases, the J end by 4 bases, with 10 bases between. For the CDR3, the DNA is TGCGCCAGCAGCTTGGCCGGGGCAGCCACCGGGGAGCTGTTTTTT. Its protein product is CASSLAGAATGELFF. Full variable domain (outside the CDR3, taken from reference TRBV5-1 and TRBJ2-2): KAGVTQTPRYLIKTRGQQVTLSCSPISGHRSVSWYQQTPGQGLQFLFEYFSETQRNKGNFPGRFSGRQFSNSRSEMNVSTLELGDSALYLCASSLAGAATGELFFGEGSRLTVL.

This sequence joins TRBV24-1 and TRBJ2-7; 9 bases line up with TRBD1. CDR1 is KGHDR, CDR2 SFDVKD, per germline. This CDR3 region has 14 residues. V shed 7 bases, J shed 3 bases, and the junction held 6 bases outside the gene matches. Here the CDR3 reads CATSPGQGDYEQYF. CDR3 nucleotide sequence: TGTGCCACCAGCCCGGGACAGGGAGACTACGAGCAGTACTTC.

The chain carries TRBV5-1 and TRBJ2-5; tentative D call: TRBD2 (6 bases). The V end was cut by 1 base, the J end by 5 bases, with 18 bases between. The CDR3 extends over 16 amino acids. CDR1 and CDR2 (germline): SGHRS, YFSETQ. The CDR3 reads CASSLIPTRVRETQYF. The CDR3 coding sequence is TGCGCCAGCAGCTTGATCCCGACTAGAGTTCGGGAGACCCAGTACTTC.

This clone came up once. The V and J genes are TRBV18 and TRBJ2-1; a possible D gene is TRBD2 (6 bases). Trimming took off 0 bases at V and 9 bases at J, with 12 bases between the two ends. The length of the CDR3 is 14 residues. CDR1 is KGHSH, CDR2 LQKENI, per germline. In DNA, the CDR3 is TGTGCCAGCTCACCACCGACTAGTGCAGGTGAGCAGTTCTTC. It translates to CASSPPTSAGEQFF.

The chain carries TRBV7-9 and TRBJ2-1, with 12 bases fitting TRBD2. The J segment lost 5 bases and the V segment lost 0 bases, leaving 5 bases of the junction unmatched. The CDR3 spans 17 residues. Germline loops: CDR1 SEHNR, CDR2 FQNEAQ (reference sequence). DNA of the CDR3: TGTGCCAGCAGCTTAGCCCTAGCGGGAGGGCCCCACAATGAGCAGTTCTTC. It specifies CASSLALAGGPHNEQFF.

This chain joins TRBV10-3 and TRBJ1-4; 7 positions agree with TRBD1. The CDR3 extends over 16 amino acids. Trimming removed 3 bases from V and 8 bases from J; junction bases left unmatched: 12. Germline-derived CDR1 and CDR2 are ENHRY and SYGVKD. The CDR3 region has the DNA TGTGCCATCAGTGATCCCGACAGGGAGGTAGGCGAAAAACTGTTTTTT. It yields the protein CAISDPDREVGEKLFF.